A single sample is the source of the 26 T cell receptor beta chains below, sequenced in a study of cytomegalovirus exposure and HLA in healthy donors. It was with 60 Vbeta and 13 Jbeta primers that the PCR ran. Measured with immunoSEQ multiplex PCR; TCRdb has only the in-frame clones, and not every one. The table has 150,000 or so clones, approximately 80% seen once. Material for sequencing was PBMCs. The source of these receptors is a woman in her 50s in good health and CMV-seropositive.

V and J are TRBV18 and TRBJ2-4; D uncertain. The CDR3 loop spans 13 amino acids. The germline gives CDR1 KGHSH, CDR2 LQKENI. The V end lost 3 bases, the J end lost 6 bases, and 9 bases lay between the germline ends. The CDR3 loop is CASSPPNGNIQYF. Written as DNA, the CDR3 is TGTGCCAGCTCACCTCCGAACGGAAACATTCAGTACTTC.

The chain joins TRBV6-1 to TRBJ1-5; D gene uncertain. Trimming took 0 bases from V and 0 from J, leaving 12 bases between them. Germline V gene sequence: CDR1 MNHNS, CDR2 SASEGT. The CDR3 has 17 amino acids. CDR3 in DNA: TGTGCCAGCAGTGAAGCGCTTCCGGGGTTTAGCAATCAGCCCCAGCATTTT. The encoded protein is CASSEALPGFSNQPQHF.

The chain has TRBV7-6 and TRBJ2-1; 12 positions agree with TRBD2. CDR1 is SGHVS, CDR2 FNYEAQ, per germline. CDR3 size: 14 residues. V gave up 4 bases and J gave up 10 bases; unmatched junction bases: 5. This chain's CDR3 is CASSSEGTSGEQFF. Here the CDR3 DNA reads TGTGCCAGCAGCTCCGAGGGGACTAGCGGGGAGCAGTTCTTC.

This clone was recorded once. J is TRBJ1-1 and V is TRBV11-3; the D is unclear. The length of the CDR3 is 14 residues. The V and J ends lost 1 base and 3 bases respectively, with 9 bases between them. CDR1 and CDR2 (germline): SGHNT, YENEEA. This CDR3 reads CASSLGGEYTEAFF. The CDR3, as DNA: TGTGCCAGCAGCTTAGGCGGCGAGTACACTGAAGCTTTCTTT.

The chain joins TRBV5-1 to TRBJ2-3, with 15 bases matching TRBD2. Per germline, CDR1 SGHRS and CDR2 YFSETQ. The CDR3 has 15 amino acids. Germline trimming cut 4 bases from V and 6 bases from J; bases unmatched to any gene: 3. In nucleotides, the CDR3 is TGCGCCAGCAGCGCGGGACTAGCGGGGGGTGATACGCAGTATTTT. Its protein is CASSAGLAGGDTQYF.

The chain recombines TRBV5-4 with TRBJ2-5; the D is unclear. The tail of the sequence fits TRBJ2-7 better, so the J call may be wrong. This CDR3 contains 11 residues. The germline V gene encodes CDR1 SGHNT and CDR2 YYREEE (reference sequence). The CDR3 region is CASSSYYEQYF. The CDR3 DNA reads TGTGCCAGCAGCTCATACTACGAGCAGTACTTC.

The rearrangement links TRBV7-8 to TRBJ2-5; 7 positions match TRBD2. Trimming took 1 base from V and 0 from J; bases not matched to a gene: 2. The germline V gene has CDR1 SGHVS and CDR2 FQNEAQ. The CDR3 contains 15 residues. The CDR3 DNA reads TGTGCCAGCAGCTTAGGGGGAGGGCACCAAGAGACCCAGTACTTC. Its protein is CASSLGGGHQETQYF.

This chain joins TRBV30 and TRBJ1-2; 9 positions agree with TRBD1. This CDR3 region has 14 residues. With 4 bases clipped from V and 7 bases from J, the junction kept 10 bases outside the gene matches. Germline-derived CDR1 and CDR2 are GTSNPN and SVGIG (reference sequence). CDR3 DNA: TGTGCCTGGACTCCGGGGACAGGGCTAATTGGCTACACCTTC. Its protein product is CAWTPGTGLIGYTF.

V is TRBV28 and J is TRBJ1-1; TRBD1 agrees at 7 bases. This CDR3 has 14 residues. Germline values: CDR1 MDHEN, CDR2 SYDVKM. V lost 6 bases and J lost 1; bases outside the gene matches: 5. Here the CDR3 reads CASRVGGQNTEAFF. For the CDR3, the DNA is TGTGCCAGCAGGGTAGGGGGCCAGAACACTGAAGCTTTCTTT.

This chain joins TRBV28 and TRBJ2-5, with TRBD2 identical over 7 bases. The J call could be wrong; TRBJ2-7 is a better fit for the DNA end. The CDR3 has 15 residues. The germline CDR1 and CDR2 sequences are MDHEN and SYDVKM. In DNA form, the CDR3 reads TGTGCCAGCAGTTCCTCCGGGACTACCTCCTACGAGCAGTACTTC. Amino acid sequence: CASSSSGTTSYEQYF.

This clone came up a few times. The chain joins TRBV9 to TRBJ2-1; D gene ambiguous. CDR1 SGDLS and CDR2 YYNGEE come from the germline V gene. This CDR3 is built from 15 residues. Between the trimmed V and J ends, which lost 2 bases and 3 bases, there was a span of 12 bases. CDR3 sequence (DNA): TGTGCCAGCAGCGTGGGCTCTCTGGGCTACAATGAGCAGTTCTTC. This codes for CASSVGSLGYNEQFF. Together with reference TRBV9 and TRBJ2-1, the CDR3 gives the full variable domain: DSGVTQTPKHLITATGQRVTLRCSPRSGDLSVYWYQQSLDQGLQFLIQYYNGEERAKGNILERFSAQQFPDLHSELNLSSLELGDSALYFCASSVGSLGYNEQFFGPGTRLTVL.

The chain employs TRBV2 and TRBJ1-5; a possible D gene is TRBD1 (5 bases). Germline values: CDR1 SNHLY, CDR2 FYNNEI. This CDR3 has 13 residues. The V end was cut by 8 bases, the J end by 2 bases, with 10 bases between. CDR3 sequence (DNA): TGTGCCAGCGGGGGGGAAGGCAATCAGCCCCAGCATTTT. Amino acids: CASGGEGNQPQHF.

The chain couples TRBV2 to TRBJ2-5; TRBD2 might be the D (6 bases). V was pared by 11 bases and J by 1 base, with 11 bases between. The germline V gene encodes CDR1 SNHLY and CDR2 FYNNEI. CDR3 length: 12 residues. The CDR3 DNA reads TGTGCCCCTGGGAGGTCCCAAGAGACCCAGTACTTC. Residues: CAPGRSQETQYF.

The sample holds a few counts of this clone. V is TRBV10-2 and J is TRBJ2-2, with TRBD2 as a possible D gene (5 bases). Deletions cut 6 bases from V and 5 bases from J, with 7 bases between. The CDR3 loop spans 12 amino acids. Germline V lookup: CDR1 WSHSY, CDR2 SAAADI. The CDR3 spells CASSRRTGELFF. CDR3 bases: TGCGCCAGCAGCCGGAGGACCGGGGAGCTGTTTTTT.

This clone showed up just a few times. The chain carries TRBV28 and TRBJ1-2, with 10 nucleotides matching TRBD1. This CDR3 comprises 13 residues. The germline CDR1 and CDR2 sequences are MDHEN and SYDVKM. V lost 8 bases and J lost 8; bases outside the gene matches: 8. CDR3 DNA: TGTGCCAGCTGGGGACAGGGGATTAGAGGCTACACCTTC. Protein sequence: CASWGQGIRGYTF.

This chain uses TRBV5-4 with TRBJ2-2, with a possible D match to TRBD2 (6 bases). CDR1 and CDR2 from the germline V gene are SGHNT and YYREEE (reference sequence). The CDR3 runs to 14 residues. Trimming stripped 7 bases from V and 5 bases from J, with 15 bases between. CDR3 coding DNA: TGTGCCAGCGGGTCGGGGAGGCGGACCGGGGAGCTGTTTTTT. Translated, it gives CASGSGRRTGELFF.

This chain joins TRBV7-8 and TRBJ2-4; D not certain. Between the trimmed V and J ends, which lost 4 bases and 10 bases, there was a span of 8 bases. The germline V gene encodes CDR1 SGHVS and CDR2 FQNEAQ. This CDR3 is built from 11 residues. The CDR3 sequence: CASSSQVIQYF. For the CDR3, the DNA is TGTGCCAGCAGCTCCCAGGTTATTCAGTACTTC.

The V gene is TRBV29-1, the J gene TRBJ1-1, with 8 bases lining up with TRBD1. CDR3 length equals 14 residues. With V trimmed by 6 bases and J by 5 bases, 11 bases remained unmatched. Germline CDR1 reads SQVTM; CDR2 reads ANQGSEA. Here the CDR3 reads CSVKRDRSGTEAFF. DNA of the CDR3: TGCAGCGTCAAGCGGGACAGGTCCGGGACTGAAGCTTTCTTT.

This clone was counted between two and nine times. CDR3 sequence: CASSSLSGVSYNEQFF. CDR3 sequence (DNA): TGTGCCAGCAGCTCACTTAGCGGGGTATCCTACAATGAGCAGTTCTTC. This chain uses TRBV11-3 with TRBJ2-1, with 8 bases fitting TRBD2. The CDR3 has 16 residues. Germline CDR1 reads SGHNT; CDR2 reads YENEEA. Trimming took 4 bases from V and 1 from J; bases not matched to a gene: 6. The full variable domain, in which reference TRBV11-3 and TRBJ2-1 provide the parts outside the CDR3, is EAGVVQSPRYKIIEKKQPVAFWCNPISGHNTLYWYLQNLGQGPELLIRYENEEAVDDSQLPKDRFSAERLKGVDSTLKIQPAELGDSAVYLCASSSLSGVSYNEQFFGPGTRLTVL.

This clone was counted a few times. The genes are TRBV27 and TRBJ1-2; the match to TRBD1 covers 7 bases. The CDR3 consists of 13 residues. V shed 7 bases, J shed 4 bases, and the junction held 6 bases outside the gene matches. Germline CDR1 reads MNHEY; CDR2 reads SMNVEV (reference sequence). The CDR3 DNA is TGTGCCAGCACACAGGGGCGAGGCTATGGCTACACCTTC. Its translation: CASTQGRGYGYTF.

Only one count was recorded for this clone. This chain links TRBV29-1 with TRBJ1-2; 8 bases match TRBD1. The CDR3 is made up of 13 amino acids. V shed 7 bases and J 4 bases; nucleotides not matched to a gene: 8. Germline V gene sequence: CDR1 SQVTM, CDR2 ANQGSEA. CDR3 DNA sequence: TGCAGCGCCCCGGGACAGGAAACCTATGGCTACACCTTC. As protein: CSAPGQETYGYTF.

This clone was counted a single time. The CDR3 DNA reads TGTGCCAGCAGTACCACCTATAACAGGGGATTGGGGGAGACCCAGTACTTC. Encoded protein: CASSTTYNRGLGETQYF. The rearrangement uses TRBV28 and TRBJ2-5, with 7 bases fitting TRBD1. V lost 5 bases and J lost 5; bases outside the gene matches: 17. Germline loops: CDR1 MDHEN, CDR2 SYDVKM. This CDR3 comprises 17 residues. Variable domain in full (rest from reference TRBV28 and TRBJ2-5): DVKVTQSSRYLVKRTGEKVFLECVQDMDHENMFWYRQDPGLGLRLIYFSYDVKMKEKGDIPEGYSVSREKKERFSLILESASTNQTSMYLCASSTTYNRGLGETQYFGPGTRLLVL.

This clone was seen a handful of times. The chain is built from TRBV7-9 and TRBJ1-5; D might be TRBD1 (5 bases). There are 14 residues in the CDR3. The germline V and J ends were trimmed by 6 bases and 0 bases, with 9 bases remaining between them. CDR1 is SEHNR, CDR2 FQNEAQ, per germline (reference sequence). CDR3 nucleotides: TGTGCCAGCAGTGGACATTTTAGCAATCAGCCCCAGCATTTT. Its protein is CASSGHFSNQPQHF.

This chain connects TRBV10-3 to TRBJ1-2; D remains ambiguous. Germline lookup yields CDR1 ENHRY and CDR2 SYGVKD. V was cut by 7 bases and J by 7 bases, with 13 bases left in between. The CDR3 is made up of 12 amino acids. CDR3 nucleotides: TGTGCCATCACCACCGACTGGGTTGGCTACACCTTC. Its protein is CAITTDWVGYTF.

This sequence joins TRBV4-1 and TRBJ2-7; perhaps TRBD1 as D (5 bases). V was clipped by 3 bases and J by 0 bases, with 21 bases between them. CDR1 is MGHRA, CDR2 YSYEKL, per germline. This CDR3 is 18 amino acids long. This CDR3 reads CASSQSSFDSPSSYEQYF. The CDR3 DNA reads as TGCGCCAGCAGCCAGTCCTCCTTCGACAGTCCTAGCTCCTACGAGCAGTACTTC.

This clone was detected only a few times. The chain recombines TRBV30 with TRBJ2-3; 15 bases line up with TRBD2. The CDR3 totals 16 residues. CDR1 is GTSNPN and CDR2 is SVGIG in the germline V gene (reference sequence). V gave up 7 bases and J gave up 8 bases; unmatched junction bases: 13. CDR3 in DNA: TGTGCCTTCTTACCAGGGACTAGCGGGAGGTGGAGTACGCAGTATTTT. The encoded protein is CAFLPGTSGRWSTQYF.